Following are 4 T cell receptor beta chains from one sample sequenced in a study of human T cells and chemical hapten exposure. TCRdb analysed the RACE reads with MiXCR anew, one entry per CDR3 protein. The sample shows more than 80,000 distinct CDR3 sequences, 9% to 15% of them seen only once. Sample time point: pre-sensitization, week 0. Treatment of the sample: therapeutic diphenylcyclopropenone sensitization with weekly scalp DPC. This specimen consisted of whole blood, obtained in connection with sensitization to the hapten diphenylcyclopropenone (DPC). The source is a woman aged 50 to 60 with alopecia areata. Some clones in this sample may be carry-over from other donors' samples.

The chain employs TRBV6-1 and TRBJ2-5; a weak D match, TRBD1 (6 bases). Germline assignment: CDR1 MNHNS and CDR2 SASEGT. V gave up 4 bases and J gave up 0 bases, with 6 bases separating them. The CDR3 is 13 amino acids. This CDR3 reads CASSGTDQETQYF. CDR3 nucleotides: TGTGCCAGCAGTGGGACAGACCAAGAGACCCAGTACTTC.

This clonotype was counted at least ten times. The chain uses TRBV4-3 and TRBJ1-2; D is possibly TRBD1 (5 bases). Trimming took off 3 bases at V and 0 bases at J, with 8 bases between the two ends. The germline V gene encodes CDR1 LGHNA and CDR2 YSLEER. The CDR3 sequence is 14 residues long. CDR3: CASSQGPANYGYTF. The CDR3 DNA is TGCGCCAGCAGCCAGGGGCCAGCTAACTATGGCTACACCTTC.

There are a few counts of this clonotype. V and J are TRBV5-5 and TRBJ2-7; D possibly corresponds to TRBD2 (6 bases). Trimming pared 2 bases from V and 0 bases from J, leaving 12 bases between. This CDR3 spans 15 amino acids. Germline V gene lookup returns CDR1 SGHKS and CDR2 YYEKEE (reference sequence). The DNA of the CDR3 is TGTGCCAGCAGCTTAGGACTAACCCCCTCCTACGAGCAGTACTTC. It yields the protein CASSLGLTPSYEQYF.

This rearrangement joins TRBV5-1 to TRBJ2-7; D uncertain. CDR3 size: 14 residues. Per the germline V gene, CDR1 is SGHRS and CDR2 is YFSETQ. The V end lost 4 bases, the J end lost 0 bases, and 11 bases lay between the germline ends. This chain's CDR3 is CASSPGRTSYEQYF. CDR3 nucleotides: TGCGCCAGCAGCCCAGGACGGACCTCCTACGAGCAGTACTTC.